The 21 T cell receptor beta chains below were found in one sample sequenced in a study of OX40 agonist ivuxolimab in advanced cancers. The repertoire was sequenced with immunoSEQ multiplex PCR; TCRdb's copy has only in-frame clones and lacks some. Of 34,000 or so clones in the sample, around 81% were seen once. Sequencing was performed on CD4+ or CD8+ T cells sorted from blood, taken in a trial of the OX40 agonist ivuxolimab. The receptors come from an adult with an advanced solid tumor such as melanoma, head and neck, liver or kidney cancer.

The V and J genes are TRBV14 and TRBJ2-5; TRBD2 is a possible D gene (6 bases). The V gene's germline CDR1 is SGHDN and CDR2 FVKESK. This CDR3 is 13 amino acids long. Trimming removed 0 bases from V and 4 bases from J, with 6 bases in between. The CDR3 spells CASSQDGGETQYF. The CDR3 DNA sequence: TGTGCCAGCAGCCAAGACGGGGGAGAGACCCAGTACTTC.

The J gene is TRBJ1-2, the V gene TRBV6-6; unclear D gene. The CDR3 runs 12 residues. Germline values: CDR1 MNHNY, CDR2 SVGAGI (reference sequence). V shed 7 bases and J shed 4 bases, with 10 bases lying between them. The CDR3 bases are TGTGCCAGCATGGGCGACTCCTATGGCTACACCTTC. Translation gives CASMGDSYGYTF.

V gene TRBV28 combines with J gene TRBJ1-2, with TRBD1 as a possible D gene (6 bases). The CDR3 has 15 residues. The V end lost 7 bases, the J end lost 7 bases, and 22 bases lay between the germline ends. Per the germline V gene, CDR1 is MDHEN and CDR2 is SYDVKM. CDR3 DNA sequence: TGTGCCAGCACCTATGGTGGGGGGCTGGGTGTTGGCTACACCTTC. Translation gives CASTYGGGLGVGYTF.

The gene calls are TRBV19 and TRBJ2-2, with D possibly matching TRBD1 (5 bases). With 4 bases removed from V and 7 bases from J, the gap between germline ends came to 16 bases. The CDR3 covers 15 residues. Germline CDR1 and CDR2: LNHDA and SQIVND (reference sequence). The CDR3 DNA reads TGTGCCAGTAGTACACAGGCGCTGGGTCTCGGGGAGCTGTTTTTT. Protein: CASSTQALGLGELFF.

The V call is TRBV10-3, the J call TRBJ2-7; no reliable D call. CDR1 and CDR2 from the germline V gene are ENHRY and SYGVKD. V dropped 0 bases and J dropped 0 bases, with 6 bases sitting between them. This CDR3 has 14 amino acids. CDR3 nucleotides: TGTGCCATCAGTGAGTCGAGGCGCTCCTACGAGCAGTACTTC. Its protein product is CAISESRRSYEQYF.

The CDR3 bases are TGTGCCAGCAGCGTAGGCGGTGGGGATGAGCAGTTCTTC. Protein sequence: CASSVGGGDEQFF. The genes are TRBV9 and TRBJ2-1; no firm D call. V lost 0 bases, J lost 8 bases, and 9 bases lay in between. The V gene's germline CDR1 is SGDLS and CDR2 YYNGEE. The CDR3 is 13 residues long.

The chain has TRBV5-5 and TRBJ2-4, with 7 bases identical to TRBD1. J lost 6 bases, V lost 4 bases, and 10 bases had no gene match. The CDR3 runs 15 residues. Germline CDR1 reads SGHKS; CDR2 reads YYEKEE (reference sequence). The CDR3 bases are TGTGCCAGCAGCCAATTCGGGACAGAAGGAAACATTCAGTACTTC. Its protein is CASSQFGTEGNIQYF.

V is TRBV5-1 and J is TRBJ1-1; D gene unclear. This CDR3 is built from 13 residues. CDR1 SGHRS and CDR2 YFSETQ come from the germline V gene. V was clipped by 0 bases and J by 2 bases, with 5 bases between them. CDR3 residues: CASSLGTNTEAFF. As DNA, the CDR3 is TGCGCCAGCAGCTTGGGAACCAACACTGAAGCTTTCTTT.

The sample holds one count of this clone. This sequence joins TRBV6-5 and TRBJ1-5, with 8 bases matching TRBD1. This CDR3 has 14 residues. After removal of 6 bases from V and 2 bases from J, the junction contained 3 bases not matched to a gene. Per germline, CDR1 MNHEY and CDR2 SVGAGI. CDR3 nucleotide sequence: TGTGCCAGCAGACGGACAGGGCGCAATCAGCCCCAGCATTTT. It encodes CASRRTGRNQPQHF.

The chain carries TRBV6-1 and TRBJ2-2, with D possibly TRBD1 on 6 matching bases. Germline-derived CDR1 and CDR2 are MNHNS and SASEGT. The CDR3 contains 16 residues. V was pared by 3 bases and J by 3 bases, with 14 bases between. CDR3 sequence reads: CASSEQGNLDTGELFF. The CDR3 nucleotides read TGTGCCAGCAGTGAGCAGGGGAACTTAGACACCGGGGAGCTGTTTTTT.

The chain carries TRBV11-2 and TRBJ2-1; TRBD2 matches at 12 bases. The V segment lost 5 bases and the J segment 7 bases; nucleotides outside the gene matches: 3. The CDR3 is 14 residues long. Germline-derived CDR1 and CDR2 are SGHAT and FQNNGV. The CDR3 bases are TGTGCCAGCAGCCTAGCGGGAGGGCGGAATGAGCAGTTCTTC. Encoded protein: CASSLAGGRNEQFF.

V gene TRBV9 combines with J gene TRBJ2-3; D tentatively reads TRBD1 or TRBD2 (7 bases each). The CDR3 length is 16 residues. Germline lookup yields CDR1 SGDLS and CDR2 YYNGEE. The germline V and J ends were trimmed by 4 bases and 3 bases, with 18 bases remaining between them. CDR3 protein: CASSPRQGGGTDTQYF. CDR3 bases: TGTGCCAGCAGCCCCCGGCAGGGGGGGGGTACAGATACGCAGTATTTT.

This clone has only a few counts. The chain combines TRBV6-1 with TRBJ1-1; no firm D call. There are 14 residues in the CDR3. The germline CDR1 and CDR2 sequences are MNHNS and SASEGT. V gave up 3 bases and J gave up 1 base, with 9 bases separating them. The DNA of the CDR3 is TGTGCCAGCAGTGATGGACCTGAGAACACTGAAGCTTTCTTT. It specifies CASSDGPENTEAFF.

The chain has TRBV9 and TRBJ1-1; possible D gene TRBD1, 5 bases. This CDR3 is built from 15 residues. Germline CDR1 and CDR2: SGDLS and YYNGEE. V was cut by 3 bases and J by 4 bases, with 16 bases left in between. DNA for the CDR3: TGTGCCAGCAGCGCGTACCAGGGTGGGACCACTGAAGCTTTCTTT. As protein: CASSAYQGGTTEAFF.

The chain uses TRBV9 and TRBJ2-7; 9 positions agree with TRBD1. Trimming took 2 bases from V and 3 from J; bases not matched to a gene: 3. The CDR3 consists of 14 residues. The germline gives CDR1 SGDLS, CDR2 YYNGEE. CDR3 nucleotides: TGTGCCAGCAGCGTGGGGACAGGGTTCTACGAGCAGTACTTC. Protein sequence: CASSVGTGFYEQYF.

The J gene is TRBJ1-1, the V gene TRBV30, with 9 bases that match TRBD1. CDR3 length: 20 amino acids. V lost 2 bases, J lost 1 base, and 20 bases stayed unmatched. The V gene's germline CDR1 is GTSNPN and CDR2 SVGIG (reference sequence). The CDR3 DNA reads TGTGCCTGGAGTTTTTTGGGACAGGGAGCGGGCCGTCGGGAGAACACTGAAGCTTTCTTT. It specifies CAWSFLGQGAGRRENTEAFF.

This clone was seen more than once but under ten times. The chain recombines TRBV4-1 with TRBJ2-5; TRBD2 matches at 11 bases. CDR1 and CDR2 (germline): MGHRA, YSYEKL. V was pared by 6 bases and J by 2 bases, with 8 bases of the junction left unmatched. CDR3 size: 16 residues. CDR3 coding DNA: TGCGCCAGCAGACGGATAGCGGGAGGGCGGCAAGAGACCCAGTACTTC. Translating gives CASRRIAGGRQETQYF.

This chain uses TRBV4-1 with TRBJ2-3, with 7 bases fitting TRBD2. Per germline, CDR1 MGHRA and CDR2 YSYEKL. J gave up 1 base and V 3 bases, and 10 bases lay outside the gene matches. The CDR3 covers 17 residues. The CDR3 loop is CASSQNPSAGGTDTQYF. DNA of the CDR3: TGCGCCAGCAGCCAGAACCCGTCGGCGGGGGGCACAGATACGCAGTATTTT.

The CDR3 coding sequence is TGCGCCAGCAGCTTGGCCAGCTTTCGGGACAGGGGGTACGAGCAGTACTTC. It is translated as CASSLASFRDRGYEQYF. The V and J genes are TRBV5-1 and TRBJ2-7, with 11 bases lining up with TRBD1. The germline V gene has CDR1 SGHRS and CDR2 YFSETQ. V was clipped by 0 bases and J by 4 bases; unmatched bases: 9. The CDR3 is made up of 17 amino acids.

This clone was detected once. The chain links TRBV6-6 to TRBJ2-2; 8 nucleotides line up with TRBD1. The CDR3 consists of 14 residues. Germline CDR1 MNHNY, CDR2 SVGAGI (reference sequence). With V trimmed by 6 bases and J by 3 bases, 3 bases remained unmatched. The CDR3 nucleotides are TGTGCCAGCAGATCGGGACAGGACACCGGGGAGCTGTTTTTT. Translation: CASRSGQDTGELFF.

Only a few counts were recorded for this clone. V usage is TRBV19 and J usage is TRBJ1-1, with a weak D call TRBD1 (6 bases). V lost 6 bases, J lost 2 bases, and 13 bases lay in between. This CDR3 spans 14 amino acids. Germline V gene data show CDR1 as LNHDA and CDR2 as SQIVND (reference sequence). The CDR3 region is CASSHREANTEAFF. The DNA of the CDR3 is TGTGCCAGTAGCCACAGGGAGGCTAACACTGAAGCTTTCTTT. The full variable domain, completed using reference TRBV19 and TRBJ1-1, is DGGITQSPKYLFRKEGQNVTLSCEQNLNHDAMYWYRQDPGQGLRLIYYSQIVNDFQKGDIAEGYSVSREKKESFPLTVTSAQKNPTAFYLCASSHREANTEAFFGQGTRLTVV.